Shown below are 27 T cell receptor beta chains from a single sample sequenced in a study of CD8+ T cells in alopecia areata. RNA was isolated and reverse transcribed to cDNA, the sequencing template. Measured with immunoSEQ multiplex PCR; TCRdb has only the in-frame clones, and not every one. This sample has about 180,000 clones, with roughly 60% found just once. This sample comprised CD4+ T cells sorted from blood, obtained at week 0. These receptors all come from a human donor with alopecia areata.

This chain joins TRBV30 and TRBJ2-7; 8 nucleotides align to TRBD1. V gave up 6 bases and J gave up 4 bases; unmatched junction bases: 8. The CDR3 runs 13 residues. Germline loops: CDR1 GTSNPN, CDR2 SVGIG (reference sequence). CDR3 nucleotide sequence: TGTGCCTGCCAATCCGACAGGGGATACGAGCAGTACTTC. This sequence encodes CACQSDRGYEQYF.

The chain is built from TRBV7-9 and TRBJ2-7; D perhaps matches TRBD2 (6 bases). The CDR3 contains 15 residues. Trimming took off 2 bases at V and 7 bases at J, with 18 bases between the two ends. From germline, CDR1 is SEHNR and CDR2 FQNEAQ (reference sequence). The CDR3 here is CASSLLRDPPAEQYF. CDR3 bases: TGTGCCAGCAGCTTATTGCGGGACCCACCTGCAGAGCAGTACTTC.

This chain connects TRBV6-6 to TRBJ2-3, with D possibly matching TRBD2 (7 bases). The CDR3 is made up of 16 amino acids. Trimming shortened V by 5 bases and J by 1 base, and 16 bases separated the two germline ends. Germline values: CDR1 MNHNY, CDR2 SVGAGI (reference sequence). The CDR3 DNA reads as TGTGCCAGCAGTCCCCCCGGGGGGCCTCGCACAGATACGCAGTATTTT. It specifies CASSPPGGPRTDTQYF.

J is TRBJ1-6 and V is TRBV15; a weak D match, TRBD1 (6 bases). Trimming pared 1 base from V and 7 bases from J, leaving 8 bases between. This CDR3 region has 14 residues. Germline V gene data show CDR1 as LNHNV and CDR2 as YYDKDF (reference sequence). CDR3 nucleotide sequence: TGTGCCACCAGCAGAGTGGGGGCAAATTCACCCCTCCACTTT. Its protein is CATSRVGANSPLHF.

The rearrangement joins TRBV11-3 to TRBJ1-1; D not resolved. Germline V gene lookup returns CDR1 SGHNT and CDR2 YENEEA. The CDR3 is 12 amino acids. V dropped 6 bases and J dropped 1 base, with 6 bases sitting between them. CDR3 region: CASRGRNTEAFF. For the CDR3, the DNA is TGTGCCAGCAGGGGTCGGAACACTGAAGCTTTCTTT.

The table lists this clone with a count of one. V is TRBV5-4 and J is TRBJ2-6; D might be TRBD1 (6 bases). The CDR3 covers 16 residues. Trimming shortened V by 4 bases and J by 0 bases, and 11 bases separated the two germline ends. The germline V gene has CDR1 SGHNT and CDR2 YYREEE (reference sequence). CDR3 nucleotide sequence: TGTGCCAGCAGCCCCCAGACAGGCTCTGGGGCCAACGTCCTGACTTTC. Translated: CASSPQTGSGANVLTF.

The chain carries TRBV27 and TRBJ1-1, with 9 positions matching TRBD1. This CDR3 has 15 residues. The germline gives CDR1 MNHEY, CDR2 SMNVEV (reference sequence). The J segment lost 1 base and the V segment lost 5 bases, leaving 5 bases of the junction unmatched. The CDR3 spells CASSPGTGQNTEAFF. The CDR3 nucleotides read TGTGCCAGCAGTCCAGGGACAGGGCAGAACACTGAAGCTTTCTTT.

The chain is built from TRBV2 and TRBJ1-5; the D is unclear. V dropped 1 base and J dropped 0 bases, with 4 bases sitting between them. Germline V lookup: CDR1 SNHLY, CDR2 FYNNEI. This CDR3 region has 14 residues. The CDR3: CASSEDFSNQPQHF. DNA for the CDR3: TGTGCCAGCAGTGAAGATTTTAGCAATCAGCCCCAGCATTTT.

The chain has TRBV7-3 and TRBJ2-1; 8 bases line up with TRBD2. CDR3 size: 14 residues. With V trimmed by 5 bases and J by 5 bases, 5 bases remained unmatched. Looked up from germline, CDR1 is SGHTA and CDR2 is FQGTGA. CDR3 sequence (DNA): TGTGCCAGCAGCCGTAGCGGGGTGAACAATGAGCAGTTCTTC. Translated, it gives CASSRSGVNNEQFF.

This chain links TRBV2 with TRBJ1-6; D may be TRBD1 (6 bases). This CDR3 has 16 residues. From germline, CDR1 is SNHLY and CDR2 FYNNEI. The V end was cut by 3 bases, the J end by 10 bases, with 19 bases between. The CDR3 here is CASSEGKGVFGSPLHF. CDR3 coding DNA: TGTGCCAGCAGTGAGGGGAAGGGGGTGTTCGGCTCACCCCTCCACTTT.

V usage is TRBV10-3 and J usage is TRBJ1-5; D remains unclear. CDR3 size: 13 residues. Between the trimmed V and J ends, which lost 2 bases and 4 bases, there was a span of 6 bases. Germline loops: CDR1 ENHRY, CDR2 SYGVKD. The chain's CDR3 is CAISEGANQPQHF. In DNA, the CDR3 is TGTGCCATCAGTGAGGGTGCGAATCAGCCCCAGCATTTT.

The V call is TRBV15, the J call TRBJ1-5; D is ambiguous. Germline CDR1 reads LNHNV; CDR2 reads YYDKDF (reference sequence). V was trimmed by 3 bases and J by 0 bases, leaving 3 bases between them. The CDR3 totals 13 residues. The chain's CDR3 is CATSSYSNQPQHF. CDR3 nucleotides: TGTGCCACCAGCAGTTATAGCAATCAGCCCCAGCATTTT.

The gene calls are TRBV27 and TRBJ2-3, with D uncertain. Germline CDR1 is MNHEY and CDR2 is SMNVEV (reference sequence). V was clipped by 6 bases and J by 8 bases, with 9 bases between them. This CDR3 has 11 amino acids. The CDR3 here is CASSGSATQYF. CDR3 DNA sequence: TGTGCCAGCAGCGGAAGCGCTACGCAGTATTTT.

The CDR3 DNA follows: TGTGCCAGCAGCTTAGGAAGCTCGGAGACCCAGTACTTC. Amino acid sequence: CASSLGSSETQYF. J is TRBJ2-5 and V is TRBV7-2; D unresolved. CDR3 length: 13 amino acids. Between the trimmed V and J ends, which lost 1 base and 5 bases, there was a span of 8 bases. From germline, CDR1 is SGHTA and CDR2 FQGNSA.

This rearrangement joins TRBV18 to TRBJ2-1; no clear D gene. The CDR3 is 15 amino acids. The germline V gene has CDR1 KGHSH and CDR2 LQKENI. V lost 1 base, J lost 7 bases, and 14 bases lay in between. The CDR3 DNA follows: TGTGCCAGCTCACCACTAACCCCAAAAGGAAATGAGCAGTTCTTC. It translates to CASSPLTPKGNEQFF. Variable domain in full (rest from reference TRBV18 and TRBJ2-1): NAGVMQNPRHLVRRRGQEARLRCSPMKGHSHVYWYRQLPEEGLKFMVYLQKENIIDESGMPKERFSAEFPKEGPSILRIQQVVRGDSAAYFCASSPLTPKGNEQFFGPGTRLTVL.

This clone was seen a single time. This sequence joins TRBV4-3 and TRBJ1-2, with TRBD1 identical over 11 bases. The CDR3 extends over 13 amino acids. V dropped 4 bases and J dropped 6; count of bases not matched to a gene: 1. CDR1 and CDR2 (germline): LGHNA, YSLEER. CDR3 protein: CASSRDRGDGYTF. The CDR3 DNA follows: TGCGCCAGCAGCCGGGACAGGGGGGATGGCTACACCTTC.

Comment on this clone: The sample carries other DNA sequences with the same CDR3. The rearrangement links TRBV5-1 to TRBJ1-1; possibly TRBD1 for D (5 bases). V was shortened by 0 bases and J by 2 bases, with 8 bases between the two germline ends. The CDR3 has 14 amino acids. Germline CDR1 reads SGHRS; CDR2 reads YFSETQ. CDR3: CASSLGQKNTEAFF. The CDR3 DNA reads as TGCGCCAGCAGCTTGGGACAGAAAAACACTGAAGCTTTCTTT.

The chain recombines TRBV27 with TRBJ2-7, with D uncertain. This CDR3 is 12 amino acids long. Germline CDR1 MNHEY, CDR2 SMNVEV (reference sequence). V lost 6 bases, J lost 6 bases, and 12 bases lay in between. The CDR3 region is CASSPDRGEQYF. CDR3 bases: TGTGCCAGCAGCCCTGATCGTGGCGAGCAGTACTTC.

V gene TRBV7-3 combines with J gene TRBJ2-1; 9 bases map to TRBD1. Trimming removed 4 bases from V and 4 bases from J; junction bases left unmatched: 5. The CDR3 totals 15 residues. Germline assignment: CDR1 SGHTA and CDR2 FQGTGA. The CDR3 DNA reads TGTGCCAGCAGCTCATCGGGACAGGGTTACAATGAGCAGTTCTTC. This translates into CASSSSGQGYNEQFF.

The chain combines TRBV30 with TRBJ1-1, with TRBD1 as a possible D gene (5 bases). The germline gives CDR1 GTSNPN, CDR2 SVGIG (reference sequence). This CDR3 is 12 amino acids long. Deletions cut 4 bases from V and 1 base from J, with 7 bases between. In DNA, the CDR3 is TGTGCCTGGACAGGGTGGAACACTGAAGCTTTCTTT. Translated: CAWTGWNTEAFF. The complete variable domain, with remaining parts taken from reference TRBV30 and TRBJ1-1, reads SQTIHQWPATLVQPVGSPLSLECTVEGTSNPNLYWYRQAAGRGLQLLFYSVGIGQISSEVPQNLSASRPQDRQFILSSKKLLLSDSGFYLCAWTGWNTEAFFGQGTRLTVV.

This clone was picked up many times. The chain carries TRBV5-1 and TRBJ2-1; D might be TRBD1 (5 bases). CDR1 SGHRS and CDR2 YFSETQ come from the germline V gene. With 4 bases removed from V and 4 bases from J, the gap between germline ends came to 12 bases. The CDR3 extends over 14 amino acids. CDR3 DNA: TGCGCCAGCAGCCCGGGTGGACATTACAATGAGCAGTTCTTC. This sequence encodes CASSPGGHYNEQFF.

V gene TRBV7-2 combines with J gene TRBJ1-5, with 8 bases identical to TRBD1. Germline assignment: CDR1 SGHTA and CDR2 FQGNSA. The CDR3 length is 16 residues. V trimming: 5 bases; J trimming: 1 base; junction bases outside the gene matches: 7. CDR3 in amino acids: CASSPGTGGSNQPQHF. CDR3 sequence (DNA): TGTGCCAGCAGCCCCGGGACAGGTGGAAGCAATCAGCCCCAGCATTTT.

J is TRBJ1-1 and V is TRBV29-1; 7 bases agree with TRBD1. J gave up 7 bases and V 7 bases, and 9 bases lay outside the gene matches. This CDR3 contains 12 residues. Germline V gene lookup returns CDR1 SQVTM and CDR2 ANQGSEA. CDR3 residues: CSARDSLYEAFF. CDR3 bases: TGCAGCGCCAGGGACAGCCTTTATGAAGCTTTCTTT.

This clone was counted between two and nine times. CDR3 protein: CASSLVARSGATPETQYF. Here the CDR3 DNA reads TGCGCCAGCAGCTTGGTGGCTCGGTCGGGTGCGACCCCAGAGACCCAGTACTTC. This chain connects TRBV5-1 to TRBJ2-5; D is uncertain. CDR3 length: 18 amino acids. The germline V and J ends were trimmed by 0 bases and 4 bases, with 22 bases remaining between them. Per germline, CDR1 SGHRS and CDR2 YFSETQ. The full variable domain, completed using reference TRBV5-1 and TRBJ2-5, is KAGVTQTPRYLIKTRGQQVTLSCSPISGHRSVSWYQQTPGQGLQFLFEYFSETQRNKGNFPGRFSGRQFSNSRSEMNVSTLELGDSALYLCASSLVARSGATPETQYFGPGTRLLVL.

The chain recombines TRBV2 with TRBJ2-1; no definite D call. Germline V gives CDR1 SNHLY, CDR2 FYNNEI. CDR3 length: 12 amino acids. Trimming cost V 5 bases and J 9 bases, with 11 bases left between them. The CDR3 bases are TGTGCCAGCAGTCCCCAAGGCACTGAGCAGTTCTTC. This sequence encodes CASSPQGTEQFF.

V usage is TRBV4-1 and J usage is TRBJ2-3; the D gene could be TRBD1 or TRBD2 (5 bases each). Trimming took 2 bases from V and 3 from J, leaving 12 bases between them. The germline CDR1 and CDR2 sequences are MGHRA and YSYEKL. The CDR3 runs to 15 residues. The CDR3 protein is CASSQYGAGTDTQYF. The CDR3 region has the DNA TGCGCCAGCAGCCAATACGGGGCAGGGACAGATACGCAGTATTTT.

The chain couples TRBV28 to TRBJ1-5; D is ambiguous. With 7 bases removed from V and 5 bases from J, the gap between germline ends came to 9 bases. Germline CDR1 reads MDHEN; CDR2 reads SYDVKM. The CDR3 consists of 12 residues. CDR3 nucleotide sequence: TGTGCCAGCATGGGCCCCTATCAGCCCCAGCATTTT. Amino acid sequence: CASMGPYQPQHF.